These 9 T cell receptor beta chains share one sample of origin, sequenced in a study of Tregs in tolerant kidney transplant recipients. TCRdb's copy holds only in-frame clones and misses some; the assay was immunoSEQ multiplex PCR. Of fewer than 150,000 clones listed, roughly 92% are singletons. Specimen: CD4+ T cells from blood. Source of these receptors: a human donor in good health.

This rearrangement joins TRBV20-1 to TRBJ2-1; D is possibly TRBD2 (5 bases). This CDR3 contains 10 residues. The germline V gene encodes CDR1 DFQATT and CDR2 SNEGSKA (reference sequence). Trimming took off 2 bases at V and 15 bases at J, with 11 bases between the two ends. The CDR3, as DNA: TGCAGTGCTAGACGAGGGATTTGGTTCTTC. Its translation: CSARRGIWFF.

This clone was picked up one time. The V and J genes are TRBV5-1 and TRBJ2-1; perhaps TRBD1 as D (6 bases). Deletions cut 0 bases from V and 4 bases from J, with 14 bases between. The CDR3 sequence is 16 residues long. Germline lookup yields CDR1 SGHRS and CDR2 YFSETQ. The CDR3 is CASSLAAGALYNEQFF. DNA for the CDR3: TGCGCCAGCAGCTTGGCGGCAGGGGCGTTATACAATGAGCAGTTCTTC.

V usage is TRBV5-1 and J usage is TRBJ2-2; D remains ambiguous. CDR1 and CDR2 (germline): SGHRS, YFSETQ. The CDR3 runs 14 residues. The ends were cut back, 0 bases at V and 4 bases at J, with 7 bases in the middle. CDR3 in DNA: TGCGCCAGCAGCTTGGTTTGGGGCACCGGGGAGCTGTTTTTT. Protein sequence: CASSLVWGTGELFF. Full variable domain (rest looked up from reference TRBV5-1 and TRBJ2-2): KAGVTQTPRYLIKTRGQQVTLSCSPISGHRSVSWYQQTPGQGLQFLFEYFSETQRNKGNFPGRFSGRQFSNSRSEMNVSTLELGDSALYLCASSLVWGTGELFFGEGSRLTVL.

V is TRBV10-3 and J is TRBJ2-1, with 12 bases that match TRBD2. The CDR3 covers 16 residues. J was trimmed by 5 bases and V by 6 bases; bases with no gene match: 8. CDR1 and CDR2 from the germline V gene are ENHRY and SYGVKD. CDR3 nucleotide sequence: TGTGCCATCAGCTCCCTGACTAGCGGGAGCGACAATGAGCAGTTCTTC. Amino acids: CAISSLTSGSDNEQFF.

This clone was detected only once. The CDR3 DNA sequence: TGTGCCAGCAGGGGCGGAAGCACAGATACGCAGTATTTT. Encoded protein: CASRGGSTDTQYF. This chain uses TRBV6-1 with TRBJ2-3; D is ambiguous. V was trimmed by 6 bases and J by 0 bases, leaving 7 bases between them. The germline CDR1 and CDR2 sequences are MNHNS and SASEGT. This CDR3 comprises 13 residues.

Only one count was recorded for this clone. The chain uses TRBV10-3 and TRBJ2-7, with 8 bases matching TRBD1. V lost 0 bases, J lost 5 bases, and 6 bases stayed unmatched. The CDR3 is made up of 15 amino acids. CDR1 and CDR2 from the germline V gene are ENHRY and SYGVKD. CDR3 amino acids: CAISESPGGKDEQYF. CDR3 bases: TGTGCCATCAGTGAGTCGCCAGGGGGCAAAGACGAGCAGTACTTC.

The J gene is TRBJ1-2, the V gene TRBV29-1; TRBD1 matches 7 bases. The CDR3 extends over 15 amino acids. CDR1 and CDR2 (germline): SQVTM, ANQGSEA. V trimming: 4 bases; J trimming: 1 base; junction bases outside the gene matches: 9. CDR3 loop: CSVAEGATRNYGYTF. The CDR3 DNA follows: TGCAGCGTTGCTGAGGGGGCGACCCGTAACTATGGCTACACCTTC.

The V and J genes are TRBV5-6 and TRBJ1-1, with D hard to call. Germline values: CDR1 SGHDT, CDR2 YYEEEE. The V end lost 0 bases, the J end lost 6 bases, and 9 bases lay between the germline ends. The CDR3 has 13 amino acids. The CDR3 loop is CASSLVNGAEAFF. DNA of the CDR3: TGTGCCAGCAGCTTGGTTAACGGTGCTGAAGCTTTCTTT.

This chain joins TRBV4-1 and TRBJ1-3; tentative D call: TRBD1 (5 bases). CDR1 is MGHRA and CDR2 is YSYEKL in the germline V gene. V gave up 1 base and J gave up 4 bases, with 11 bases separating them. The CDR3 spans 15 residues. The chain's CDR3 is CASSQVEGSGNTIYF. CDR3 DNA: TGCGCCAGCAGCCAAGTTGAGGGGTCCGGAAACACCATATATTTT.